This TCR beta chain was documented in a study of lymphopenia after photon versus proton radiotherapy. The study's findings and limits: Post-nadir diversity loss with photons came from oligoclonal expansion, particularly CD8+ Temra cells. Authors raise, but do not show, better survival with proton therapy. Photon-treated patients lost naive T cells and TCR diversity; proton-treated stayed stable. A bigger post-nadir fall in TCR diversity correlated inversely with survival time in deceased patients.

Sequencing was performed with immunoSEQ multiplex PCR; in TCRdb, only in-frame clones are kept and a portion is missing. The sample includes 15,000 to 20,000 clones, 85% to 90% of them seen just once. Remarks on this clone: What it binds is not known.

Germline CDR1 is SGHDT and CDR2 is YYEEEE. Unmatched junction bases numbered 15, after V lost 4 bases and J lost 4 bases. There are 18 residues in the CDR3. The source is a man between 65 and 80 years old with pancreatic cancer. This chain joins TRBV5-6 and TRBJ2-7, with 12 bases fitting TRBD2. The sequenced sample was peripheral blood, obtained from a patient treated with proton-based radiotherapy. CDR3 bases: TGTGCCAGCAGCGGCCAGACTAGCGGGGGACCCGTTGGATACGAGCAGTACTTC. It yields the protein CASSGQTSGGPVGYEQYF. Based on the CDR3 plus reference TRBV5-6 and TRBJ2-7, the full variable domain is DAGVTQSPTHLIKTRGQQVTLRCSPKSGHDTVSWYQQALGQGPQFIFQYYEEEERQRGNFPDRFSGHQFPNYSSELNVNALLLGDSALYLCASSGQTSGGPVGYEQYFGPGTRLTVT.